The T cell receptor (beta chain) under discussion was sequenced for a study of T cell changes during pregnancy in multiple sclerosis. TCRdb's copy holds only in-frame clones and misses some; the assay was immunoSEQ multiplex PCR. The data contain about 69,000 clones, around nine tenths of them singletons. Germline V gene sequence: CDR1 MNHNS, CDR2 SASEGT. V shed 4 bases, J shed 5 bases, and the junction held 1 base outside the gene matches. CDR3 length: 14 amino acids. The sequencing used peripheral blood, collected before pregnancy. This TCR was sampled from a female donor with multiple sclerosis, enrolled in a pregnancy study. J is TRBJ2-3 and V is TRBV6-1; 12 bases map to TRBD2. This CDR3 reads CASSVGLAGDTQYF. CDR3 DNA: TGTGCCAGCAGTGTGGGACTAGCGGGAGATACGCAGTATTTT.